This record covers a single T cell receptor beta chain. Its specificity is not known. TCRdb analysed the 5' RACE reads with MiXCR anew, one entry per CDR3 protein. Of approximately 300,000 distinct CDR3 sequences listed, about 20% are singletons. These data originate in a study of CD8 T cells in ankylosing spondylitis. Germline loops: CDR1 MNHNS, CDR2 SASEGT. This CDR3 region has 15 residues. Germline trimming cut 6 bases from V and 3 bases from J; bases unmatched to any gene: 9. Study-level results: It appeared that ankylosing spondylitis blood was characterized by a TCR beta motif of fewer than 10 highly homologous variants.

The sample consisted of blood, either unsorted or a sorted T cell fraction (not recorded which). The sequence was collected from a female donor with ankylosing spondylitis or in good health (not recorded which). The J gene is TRBJ1-2, the V gene TRBV6-1; 8 positions match TRBD1. This chain's CDR3 is CASSSILDRDYGYTF. For the CDR3, the DNA is TGTGCCAGCAGCTCTATACTGGACAGGGACTATGGCTACACCTTC.